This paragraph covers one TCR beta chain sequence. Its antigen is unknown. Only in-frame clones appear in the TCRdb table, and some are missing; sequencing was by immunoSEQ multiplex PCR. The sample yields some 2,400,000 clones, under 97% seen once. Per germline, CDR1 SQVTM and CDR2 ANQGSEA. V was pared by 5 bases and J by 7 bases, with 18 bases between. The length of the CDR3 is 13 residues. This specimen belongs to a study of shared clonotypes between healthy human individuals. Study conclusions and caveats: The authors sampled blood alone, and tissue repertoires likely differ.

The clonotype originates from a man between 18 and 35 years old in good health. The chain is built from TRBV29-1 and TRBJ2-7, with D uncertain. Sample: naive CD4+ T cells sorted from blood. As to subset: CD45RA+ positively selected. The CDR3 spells CSVSSDFVREQYF. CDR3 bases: TGCAGCGTTTCCTCTGACTTTGTTCGAGAGCAGTACTTC.